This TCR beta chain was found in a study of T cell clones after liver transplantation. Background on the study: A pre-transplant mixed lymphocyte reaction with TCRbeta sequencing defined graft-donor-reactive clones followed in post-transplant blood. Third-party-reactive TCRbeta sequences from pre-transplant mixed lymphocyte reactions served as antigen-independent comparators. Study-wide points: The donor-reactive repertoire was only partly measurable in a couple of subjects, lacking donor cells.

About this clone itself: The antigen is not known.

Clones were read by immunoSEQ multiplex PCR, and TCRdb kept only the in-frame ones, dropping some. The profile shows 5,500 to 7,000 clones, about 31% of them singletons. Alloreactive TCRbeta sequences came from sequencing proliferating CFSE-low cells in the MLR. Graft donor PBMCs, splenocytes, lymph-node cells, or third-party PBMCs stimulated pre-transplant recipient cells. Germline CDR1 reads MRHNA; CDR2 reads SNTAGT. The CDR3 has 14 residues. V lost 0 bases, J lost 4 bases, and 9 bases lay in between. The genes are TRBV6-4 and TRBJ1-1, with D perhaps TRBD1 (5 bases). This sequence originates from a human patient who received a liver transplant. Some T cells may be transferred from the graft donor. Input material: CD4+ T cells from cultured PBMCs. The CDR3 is CASSDSSRATEAFF. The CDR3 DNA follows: TGTGCCAGCAGTGACTCGAGCAGGGCCACTGAAGCTTTCTTT.